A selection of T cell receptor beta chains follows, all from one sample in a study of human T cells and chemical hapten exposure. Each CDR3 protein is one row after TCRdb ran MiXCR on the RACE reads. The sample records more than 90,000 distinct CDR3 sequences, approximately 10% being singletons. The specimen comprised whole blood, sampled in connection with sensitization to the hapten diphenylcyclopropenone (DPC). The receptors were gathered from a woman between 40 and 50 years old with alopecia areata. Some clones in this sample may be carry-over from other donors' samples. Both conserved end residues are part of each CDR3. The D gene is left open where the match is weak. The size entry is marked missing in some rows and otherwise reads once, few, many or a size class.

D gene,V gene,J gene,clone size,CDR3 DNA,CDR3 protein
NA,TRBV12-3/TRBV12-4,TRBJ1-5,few,TGTGCCAGCAGTTTCGGACAGAGCCGCAATCAGCCCCAGCATTTT,CASSFGQSRNQPQHF
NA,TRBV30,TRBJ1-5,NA,TGTGCCTGGAGTGGGTCTAGCAATCAGCCCCAGCATTTT,CAWSGSSNQPQHF
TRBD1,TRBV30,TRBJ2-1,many,TGTGCCTTGGCGGGACAGGCCAGTAATGAGCAGTTCTTC,CALAGQASNEQFF
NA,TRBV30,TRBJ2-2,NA,TGTGCCTGGAGTGTAGAAGGGGGGGACACCGGGGAGCTGTTTTTT,CAWSVEGGDTGELFF
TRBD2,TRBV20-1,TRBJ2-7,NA,TGCAGTGCTAGAGGGACTAGTGCCCTCTACGAGCAGTACTTC,CSARGTSALYEQYF
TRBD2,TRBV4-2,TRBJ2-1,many,TGTGCCAGCAGCCAAGAACCCAATAGCGGGGCCTACAATGAGCAGTTCTTC,CASSQEPNSGAYNEQFF
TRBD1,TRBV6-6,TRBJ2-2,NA,TGTGCCAGCAGTTACGACCCGGGACAGGGCCCTACCGGGGAGCTGTTTTTT,CASSYDPGQGPTGELFF
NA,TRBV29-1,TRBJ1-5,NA,TGCAGCGCCTCGGACCCAAATCAGCCCCAGCATTTT,CSASDPNQPQHF
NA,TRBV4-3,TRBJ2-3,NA,TGCGCCAGCAGCCAAGCCGGCGGGGGCCATACAGATACGCAGTATTTT,CASSQAGGGHTDTQYF
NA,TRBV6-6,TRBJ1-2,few,TGTGCCAGCAGTTTCCAACAGGGCACCCATGGCGGCTACACCTTC,CASSFQQGTHGGYTF
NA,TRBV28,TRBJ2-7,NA,TGTGCCAGCTTAGGCGGTTACTACGAGCAGTACTTC,CASLGGYYEQYF
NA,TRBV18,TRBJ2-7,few,TGTGCCAGCTCACCACTTGACGGTAGCTACGAGCAGTACTTC,CASSPLDGSYEQYF
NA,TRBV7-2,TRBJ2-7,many,TGTGCCAGCACTCTCGTCTACGAGCAGTACTTC,CASTLVYEQYF
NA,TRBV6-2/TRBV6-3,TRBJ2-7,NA,TGTGCCAGCAGACCGGTGGGTTCGGAGCGCCGTAGCTCCTACGAGCAGTACTTC,CASRPVGSERRSSYEQYF
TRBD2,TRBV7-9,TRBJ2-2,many,TGTGCCAGCAACCAAGCGGGGCGGGACACCGGGGAGCTGTTTTTT,CASNQAGRDTGELFF
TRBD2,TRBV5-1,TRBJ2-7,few,TGCGCCAGCAGCATGGACGGTAGCGGGAGGGTATACGAGCAGTACTTC,CASSMDGSGRVYEQYF
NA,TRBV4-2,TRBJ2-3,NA,TGTGCCAGCAGCCAAGGGAGGGACGCTAGCACAGATACGCAGTATTTT,CASSQGRDASTDTQYF
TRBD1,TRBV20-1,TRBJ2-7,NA,TGCAGTGCTGGACAGGGGGCCTACGAGCAGTACTTC,CSAGQGAYEQYF
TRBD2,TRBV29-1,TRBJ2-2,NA,TGCAGCGTGCGAACTAGCGCGTCCACCGGGGAGCTGTTTTTT,CSVRTSASTGELFF
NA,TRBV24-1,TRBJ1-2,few,TGTGCCACCAGTGATTCAAGACAGGCCTATGGCTACACCTTC,CATSDSRQAYGYTF
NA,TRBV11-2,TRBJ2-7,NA,TGTGCCAGCAGCTTATCTGTACCGCCCGGCGAGCAGTACTTC,CASSLSVPPGEQYF
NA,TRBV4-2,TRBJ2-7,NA,TGTGCCAGCAGCCAGGCAGGGGCCTACGAGCAGTACTTC,CASSQAGAYEQYF
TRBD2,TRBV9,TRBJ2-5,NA,TGTGCCAGCAGCATAGCCGGGACTAGTGAGACCCAGTACTTC,CASSIAGTSETQYF
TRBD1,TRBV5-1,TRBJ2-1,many,TGCGCCAGCAGAGAATCGGGACAGGGGAGGAATGAGCAGTTCTTC,CASRESGQGRNEQFF
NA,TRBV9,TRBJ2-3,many,TGTGCCAGCAGCGGGGCTGCCGGGGGAAGCACAGATACGCAGTATTTT,CASSGAAGGSTDTQYF